This paragraph reports one T cell receptor (beta chain). The target antigen is unknown. TCRdb re-derived calls from the RACE reads in MiXCR, one entry per CDR3 protein. The table lists 150,000 to 200,000 distinct CDR3 sequences, roughly 15% of them singletons. The data belong to a study of human T cells and chemical hapten exposure. General observations from the study: After DPC sensitization, TCRs above 1 in 1000 frequency showed no change.

Time point given: patch test 1, 2 weeks after DPC sensitization. Sample treatment: therapeutic diphenylcyclopropenone sensitization with weekly scalp DPC. Sample: whole blood, taken in connection with sensitization to the hapten diphenylcyclopropenone (DPC). The TCR originated in a woman in her 30s with alopecia areata. Some clones in this sample may be carry-over from other donors' samples.

CDR3 coding DNA: TGTGCCAGCAGCTTAGCGGTGTCGGGGGTATACAATGAGCAGTTCTTC. It encodes CASSLAVSGVYNEQFF. This chain uses TRBV7-2 with TRBJ2-1; D is possibly TRBD2 (6 bases). CDR1 and CDR2 from the germline V gene are SGHTA and FQGNSA. V shed 0 bases and J shed 4 bases, with 13 bases lying between them. CDR3 length equals 16 residues.